Listed below are T cell receptor beta chains from one sample, sequenced in a study of blood T cell repertoires in COVID-19. This table comes from immunoSEQ multiplex PCR, and its TCRdb copy is limited to in-frame clones, with some not included. The data contain 80,000 to 95,000 clones, around 93% of them singletons. The source material was peripheral blood. These receptors came from a human donor with active COVID-19. The donor label of this sample is uncertain. Each CDR3 is given with its conserved first and last residue. The D gene is left open where the match is weak. The size field is filled for only some rows; it gives once, few, many or a size class.

d_call j_call clone_size v_call cdr3_nt cdr3_aa
. TRBJ2-3 . TRBV6-5 TGTGCCAGCAGTCGGGACTTTAACACAGATACGCAGTATTTT CASSRDFNTDTQYF
TRBD1 TRBJ1-1 . TRBV7-3 TGTGCCAGCAGCAGACAGGGAAGCACTGAAGCTTTCTTT CASSRQGSTEAFF
. TRBJ2-7 . TRBV2 TGTGCCAGCACCCTTCTCGGGGGCTACGAGCAGTACTTC CASTLLGGYEQYF
TRBD1 TRBJ2-7 . TRBV6-5 TGTGCCAGCAGTACCGGGACAGGGGGCGTCTACGAGCAGTACTTC CASSTGTGGVYEQYF
TRBD2 TRBJ2-3 once TRBV19 TGTGCCAGTAGTACGGGACTAGCGATCACAGATACGCAGTATTTT CASSTGLAITDTQYF
TRBD2 TRBJ2-5 . TRBV4-1 TGCGCCAGCAGCCAAGATACCGGACTAGCGGTCGGGGAGACCCAGTACTTC CASSQDTGLAVGETQYF
. TRBJ2-1 . TRBV6-5 TGTGCCAGCAGAAACTACAACAATGAGCAGTTCTTC CASRNYNNEQFF
. TRBJ2-7 . TRBV7-9 TGTGCCAGCAGCGCCCGGGACTTTACCTACGAGCAGTACTTC CASSARDFTYEQYF
. TRBJ2-3 . TRBV5-1 TGCGCCAGCAGCTTGGGGGCCCTTGGGACTTCAGATACGCAGTATTTT CASSLGALGTSDTQYF
TRBD1 TRBJ2-5 . TRBV14 TGTGCCAGCAGCCTCCGGACAGGGGGTCCTCAAGAGACCCAGTACTTC CASSLRTGGPQETQYF
TRBD1 TRBJ1-6 . TRBV5-5 TGTGCCAGCAGAGGACAGGGAGTCGACTCCTATAATTCACCCCTCCACTTT CASRGQGVDSYNSPLHF